What follows is one T cell receptor (beta chain) and its context. Study processing details: Amplified reference gene primers provided the basis for estimating nucleated cell counts. The assay was immunoSEQ multiplex PCR, and TCRdb's table has in-frame clones only and misses some. That table supplies the V and J calls and clone size; D and trimming were determined from the DNA. The sample has more than 250,000 clones, roughly 90% seen once; the top ten hold about 0.65%. The germline V gene has CDR1 SGHNT and CDR2 YENEEA. Trimming at V came to 5 bases and at J to 5 bases, leaving 10 bases not matched to a gene. This CDR3 is built from 15 residues. The data belong to a study of blood T cell repertoires in COVID-19. Study context: Sources were T cells, B-cell-depleted T cells, or PBMCs; the material itself was cDNA or gDNA.

This TCR was sampled from a human donor in a cohort sampled during active COVID-19. The rearrangement uses TRBV11-3 and TRBJ2-7; 9 bases are shared with TRBD1. Sequenced: peripheral blood. As DNA, the CDR3 is TGTGCCAGCAGCATAGGGACAGGGTCAGGCGACGAGCAGTACTTC. It yields the protein CASSIGTGSGDEQYF.